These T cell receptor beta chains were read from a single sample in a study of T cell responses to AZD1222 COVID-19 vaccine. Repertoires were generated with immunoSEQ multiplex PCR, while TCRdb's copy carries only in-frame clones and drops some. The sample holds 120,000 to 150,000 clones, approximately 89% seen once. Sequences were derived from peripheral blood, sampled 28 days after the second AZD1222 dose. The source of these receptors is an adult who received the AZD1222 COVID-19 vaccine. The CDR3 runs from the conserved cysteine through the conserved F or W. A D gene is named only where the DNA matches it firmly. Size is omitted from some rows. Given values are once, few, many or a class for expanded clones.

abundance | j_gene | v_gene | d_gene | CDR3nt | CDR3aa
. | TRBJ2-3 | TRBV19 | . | TGTGCCAGTAGTATAGAGGGGCAAGGCGGTGGCACAGATACGCAGTATTTT | CASSIEGQGGGTDTQYF
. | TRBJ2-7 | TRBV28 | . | TGTGCCAGCAGTTCAACGGGACGTCACGAGCAGTACTTC | CASSSTGRHEQYF
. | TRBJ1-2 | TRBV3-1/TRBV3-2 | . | TGTGCCAGCAGCCAGGACGGATCCTATGGCTACACCTTC | CASSQDGSYGYTF
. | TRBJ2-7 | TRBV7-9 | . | TGTGCCAGCAGCAGACAGGCCTCCGAGCAGTACTTC | CASSRQASEQYF
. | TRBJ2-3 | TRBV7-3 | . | TGTGCCAGCAGCTTAAGGGCGCTCAGCACAGATACGCAGTATTTT | CASSLRALSTDTQYF
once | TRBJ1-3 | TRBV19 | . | TGTGCCAGTAGACCTTTAATAGGAAACACCATATATTTT | CASRPLIGNTIYF
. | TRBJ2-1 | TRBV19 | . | TGTGCCAGTAGGGCAGGGCAGAAGCAGTTCTTC | CASRAGQKQFF
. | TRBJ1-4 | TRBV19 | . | TGTGCCAGTAGTATAGTAAATGAGGAAAAACTGTTTTTT | CASSIVNEEKLFF
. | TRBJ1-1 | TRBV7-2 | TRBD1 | TGTGCCAGCAGCCCGACAGGGTTCAACACTGAAGCTTTCTTT | CASSPTGFNTEAFF
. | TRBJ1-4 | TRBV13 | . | TGTGCCAGCAGCTCCAGTGGTGAAAAACTGTTTTTT | CASSSSGEKLFF
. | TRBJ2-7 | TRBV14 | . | TGTGCCAGCAGCCAAGAGGTTGAGCAGTACTTC | CASSQEVEQYF
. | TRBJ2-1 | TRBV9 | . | TGTGCCAGCAGCGTAGGGGGGCGGGAGCCGAATGAGCAGTTCTTC | CASSVGGREPNEQFF
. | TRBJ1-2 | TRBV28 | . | TGTGCCAGCAGGACTAATATCGTGGGTGGCTACACCTTC | CASRTNIVGGYTF
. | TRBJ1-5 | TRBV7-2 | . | TGTGCCAGCAGCTCATCCCGGGACAGCAATCAGCCCCAGCATTTT | CASSSSRDSNQPQHF
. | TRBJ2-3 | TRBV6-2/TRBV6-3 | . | TGTGCCAGCAGTCCGGCAAGAGCTACGCAGTATTTT | CASSPARATQYF
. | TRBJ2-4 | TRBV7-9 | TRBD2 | TGTGCCAGCAGCTTAGGGCAGGGAGGGAACATTCAGTACTTC | CASSLGQGGNIQYF
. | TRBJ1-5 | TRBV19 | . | TGTGCCACCGCATGGGGGCCCCATAGCAATCAGCCCCAGCATTTT | CATAWGPHSNQPQHF
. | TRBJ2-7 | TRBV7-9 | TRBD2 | TGTGCCAGCAGCCCCGGCCTACTAGCGGGCCTTTCCTACGAGCAGTACTTC | CASSPGLLAGLSYEQYF
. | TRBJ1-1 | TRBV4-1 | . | TGCGCCAGCAGCCAAGAAAGGCGGAACACTGAAGCTTTCTTT | CASSQERRNTEAFF
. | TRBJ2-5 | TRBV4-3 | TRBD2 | TGCGCCAGCAGCCAAGAACCCGACCGACTAGCGGGAGAGGAGACCCAGTACTTC | CASSQEPDRLAGEETQYF
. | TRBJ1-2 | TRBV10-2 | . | TGCGCCAGCAGTGAAAGGTTGCTCCGCATGAGTCTTGGCTACACCTTC | CASSERLLRMSLGYTF
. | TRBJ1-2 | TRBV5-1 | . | TGCGCCAGCAGCCCGCGTGGGGTCCTAAACTATGGCTACACCTTC | CASSPRGVLNYGYTF
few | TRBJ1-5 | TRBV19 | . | TGTGCCAGTATGGCACTTGGCTCATATCAGCCCCAGCATTTT | CASMALGSYQPQHF
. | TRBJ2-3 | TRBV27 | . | TGTGCCAGCAGTCCGCCCGGGGCCGCCAGGGATACGCAGTATTTT | CASSPPGAARDTQYF
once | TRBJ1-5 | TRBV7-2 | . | TGTGCCAGCAGCTTAGTTTGGCATGGGCCCCAGCATTTT | CASSLVWHGPQHF
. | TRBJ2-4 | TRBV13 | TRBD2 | TGTGCCAGAATTGAACCGGGACTAGCGGGAGGAGGCATTCAGTACTTC | CARIEPGLAGGGIQYF
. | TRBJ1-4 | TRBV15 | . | TGTGCCACCAGCAGAGAAGTCACCTTAAGAGGTGAAAAACTGTTTTTT | CATSREVTLRGEKLFF
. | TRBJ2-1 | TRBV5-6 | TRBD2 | TGTGCCAGCAGAGCCTGGGCGGGAGGGCCAAGCAATGAGCAGTTCTTC | CASRAWAGGPSNEQFF
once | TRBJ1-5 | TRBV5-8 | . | TGTGCCAGCCACCTTCAGACAGATAGCAATCAGCCCCAGCATTTT | CASHLQTDSNQPQHF
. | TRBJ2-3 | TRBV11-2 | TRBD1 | TGTGCCAGCAGACCCGGACAGGCCACAGATACGCAGTATTTT | CASRPGQATDTQYF
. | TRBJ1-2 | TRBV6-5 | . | TGTGCCAGCAGTTACTCGGGGGCTAACTATGGCTACACCTTC | CASSYSGANYGYTF